The 8 T cell receptor beta chains below all came from one sample that was sequenced in a study of control samples from healthy donors and cancer patients. The repertoire was sequenced with immunoSEQ multiplex PCR; TCRdb's copy has only in-frame clones and lacks some. The profile shows about 130,000 clones, around 90% of them singletons. The sequenced material came from blood. These receptors were collected from a man aged 18 to 29 in good health.

The chain carries TRBV5-1 and TRBJ1-5; D is uncertain. V lost 0 bases to trimming and J lost 10 bases, with 8 bases between them. The CDR3 has 12 residues. From germline, CDR1 is SGHRS and CDR2 YFSETQ. The CDR3 sequence: CASSLGEGPQHF. The CDR3 DNA follows: TGCGCCAGCAGCTTGGGGGAGGGTCCCCAGCATTTT.

The CDR3 loop is CASSKVGGRGRDTRTDTQYF. In DNA form, the CDR3 reads TGTGCCAGCAGCAAAGTAGGGGGGAGGGGCCGAGACACGCGCACAGATACGCAGTATTTT. V usage is TRBV21-1 and J usage is TRBJ2-3; TRBD2 is taken as the D call from the table, unchecked against the DNA. TRBV21-1 corresponds to a pseudogene. This CDR3 contains 20 residues.

J is TRBJ2-5 and V is TRBV6-5; a weak D match, TRBD2 (5 bases). The CDR3 loop spans 16 amino acids. Between the trimmed V and J ends, which lost 0 bases and 1 base, there was a span of 12 bases. Looked up from germline, CDR1 is MNHEY and CDR2 is SVGAGI. The CDR3 nucleotides read TGTGCCAGCAGTTACTCGAGTGGGAGTACCCAAGAGACCCAGTACTTC. This sequence encodes CASSYSSGSTQETQYF.

The chain links TRBV7-6 to TRBJ1-3, with D possibly TRBD1 on 5 matching bases. Trimming stripped 2 bases from V and 1 base from J, with 18 bases between. This CDR3 is built from 18 residues. The germline V gene has CDR1 SGHVS and CDR2 FNYEAQ. The CDR3 region has the DNA TGTGCCAGCAGCTTAACCGGACCTCTGGGGCGTTCTGGAAACACCATATATTTT. Encoded protein: CASSLTGPLGRSGNTIYF.

The rearrangement links TRBV10-2 to TRBJ2-7; no clear D gene. CDR3 length: 12 amino acids. In germline, CDR1 is WSHSY, CDR2 SAAADI. Trimming stripped 3 bases from V and 3 bases from J, with 6 bases between. This chain's CDR3 is CASSEGLYEQYF. The CDR3 DNA is TGCGCCAGCAGTGAAGGCCTCTACGAGCAGTACTTC.

The chain is built from TRBV28 and TRBJ1-5, with D uncertain. CDR1 MDHEN and CDR2 SYDVKM come from the germline V gene. The CDR3 runs to 15 residues. Trimming stripped 6 bases from V and 7 bases from J, with 19 bases between. The chain's CDR3 is CASSQSGEVGQPQHF. DNA of the CDR3: TGTGCCAGCAGCCAGTCCGGGGAGGTAGGGCAGCCCCAGCATTTT.

The chain carries TRBV5-1 and TRBJ2-1; D ambiguous. V lost 1 base and J lost 8, with 7 bases in between. Germline V gene sequence: CDR1 SGHRS, CDR2 YFSETQ. CDR3 length: 12 amino acids. The CDR3 protein is CASSLPADEQFF. The CDR3, as DNA: TGCGCCAGCAGCTTGCCGGCCGATGAGCAGTTCTTC.

The chain recombines TRBV9 with TRBJ2-1; no definite D call. V was clipped by 0 bases and J by 9 bases, with 10 bases between them. The germline V gene has CDR1 SGDLS and CDR2 YYNGEE. The CDR3 has 13 amino acids. Written as DNA, the CDR3 is TGTGCCAGCAGCGTAGTGGGCGACCCTGAGCAGTTCTTC. As protein: CASSVVGDPEQFF.